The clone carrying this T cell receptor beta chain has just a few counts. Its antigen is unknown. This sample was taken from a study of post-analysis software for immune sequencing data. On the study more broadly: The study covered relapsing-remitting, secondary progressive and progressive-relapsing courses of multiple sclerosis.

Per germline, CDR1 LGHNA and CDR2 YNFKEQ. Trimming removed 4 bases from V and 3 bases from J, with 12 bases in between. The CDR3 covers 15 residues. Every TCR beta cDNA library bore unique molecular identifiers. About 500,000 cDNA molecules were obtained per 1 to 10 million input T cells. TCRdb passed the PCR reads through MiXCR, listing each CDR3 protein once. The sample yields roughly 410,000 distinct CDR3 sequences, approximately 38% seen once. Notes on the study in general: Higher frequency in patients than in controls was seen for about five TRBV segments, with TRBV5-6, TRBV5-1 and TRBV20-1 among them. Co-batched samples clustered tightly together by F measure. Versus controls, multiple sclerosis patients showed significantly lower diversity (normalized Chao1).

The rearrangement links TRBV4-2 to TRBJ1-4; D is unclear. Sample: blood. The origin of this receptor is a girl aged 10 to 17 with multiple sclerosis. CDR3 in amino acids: CASSPGSGANEKLFF. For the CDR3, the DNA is TGTGCCAGCAGCCCCGGGAGCGGTGCTAATGAAAAACTGTTTTTT.